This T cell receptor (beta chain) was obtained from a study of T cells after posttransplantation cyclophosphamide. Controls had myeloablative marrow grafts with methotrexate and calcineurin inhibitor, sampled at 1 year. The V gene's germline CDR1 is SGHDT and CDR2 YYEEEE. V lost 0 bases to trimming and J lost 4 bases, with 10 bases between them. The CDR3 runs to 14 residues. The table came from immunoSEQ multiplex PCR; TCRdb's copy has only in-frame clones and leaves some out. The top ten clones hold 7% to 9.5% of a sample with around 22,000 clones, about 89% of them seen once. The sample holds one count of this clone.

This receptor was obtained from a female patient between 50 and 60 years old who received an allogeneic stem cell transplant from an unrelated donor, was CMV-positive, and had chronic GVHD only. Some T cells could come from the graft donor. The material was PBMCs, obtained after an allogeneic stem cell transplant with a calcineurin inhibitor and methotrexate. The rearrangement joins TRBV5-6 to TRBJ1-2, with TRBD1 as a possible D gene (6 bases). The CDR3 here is CASSLGGGRYGYTF. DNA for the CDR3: TGTGCCAGCAGCTTGGGAGGGGGACGCTATGGCTACACCTTC.